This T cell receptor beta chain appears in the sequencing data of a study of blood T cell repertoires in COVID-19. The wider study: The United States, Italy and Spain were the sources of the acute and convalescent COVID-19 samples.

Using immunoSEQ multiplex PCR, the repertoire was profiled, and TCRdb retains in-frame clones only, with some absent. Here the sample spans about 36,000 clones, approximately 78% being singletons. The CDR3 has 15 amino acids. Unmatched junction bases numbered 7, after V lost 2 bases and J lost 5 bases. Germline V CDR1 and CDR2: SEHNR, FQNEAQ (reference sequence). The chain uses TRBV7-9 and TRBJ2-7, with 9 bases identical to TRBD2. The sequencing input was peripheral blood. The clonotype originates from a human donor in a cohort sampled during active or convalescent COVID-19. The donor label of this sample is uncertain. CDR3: CASSLLVLAGHEQYF. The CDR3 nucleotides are TGTGCCAGCAGCTTATTGGTCCTAGCGGGACACGAGCAGTACTTC.